The 24 T cell receptor beta chains given below trace back to one sample, sequenced in a study of blood T cell repertoires in COVID-19. Libraries were prepared by immunoSEQ multiplex PCR; TCRdb keeps only in-frame clonotypes and omits some of them. This table has some 400,000 clones, more than 75% appearing once. The sample comprised peripheral blood. Receptors were obtained from a woman aged 25 to 39 with COVID-19, enrolled during active disease.

V is TRBV9 and J is TRBJ1-2; D call uncertain. In germline, CDR1 is SGDLS, CDR2 YYNGEE. The CDR3 runs 15 residues. V was cut by 3 bases and J by 3 bases, with 15 bases left in between. Here the CDR3 reads CASSGDSPSYYGYTF. The DNA of the CDR3 is TGTGCCAGCAGCGGTGACTCCCCCTCTTACTATGGCTACACCTTC.

The J gene is TRBJ2-1, the V gene TRBV9; 13 bases align to TRBD2. V lost 3 bases to trimming and J lost 0 bases; unmatched junction nucleotides: 6. CDR3 size: 18 residues. Looked up from germline, CDR1 is SGDLS and CDR2 is YYNGEE. Here the CDR3 DNA reads TGTGCCAGCAGCGCGCGCGGACTAGCGGGAGACTCCTACAATGAGCAGTTCTTC. It yields the protein CASSARGLAGDSYNEQFF.

This chain connects TRBV5-5 to TRBJ1-2; D is undetermined. Germline loops: CDR1 SGHKS, CDR2 YYEKEE (reference sequence). This CDR3 contains 14 residues. Trimming stripped 0 bases from V and 7 bases from J, with 13 bases between. CDR3: CASSLERDGAGYTF. In nucleotides, the CDR3 is TGTGCCAGCAGCTTGGAGAGGGATGGTGCTGGCTACACCTTC.

The rearrangement uses TRBV4-1 and TRBJ2-7, with 7 bases identical to TRBD2. From germline, CDR1 is MGHRA and CDR2 YSYEKL. The CDR3 sequence is 15 residues long. V was pared by 4 bases and J by 0 bases, with 6 bases of the junction left unmatched. The CDR3 coding sequence is TGCGCCAGCAGCCCCCAGCGGGATAGCTCCTACGAGCAGTACTTC. Translating it yields CASSPQRDSSYEQYF.

The chain joins TRBV9 to TRBJ1-6; 11 nucleotides line up with TRBD1. J lost 8 bases, V lost 0 bases, and 10 bases had no gene match. Germline values: CDR1 SGDLS, CDR2 YYNGEE. The CDR3 is made up of 18 amino acids. CDR3 protein: CASSVGLRTGGADSPLHF. The CDR3 DNA reads TGTGCCAGCAGCGTAGGGCTGCGGACAGGGGGCGCTGATTCACCCCTCCACTTT. Full variable domain (rest looked up from reference TRBV9 and TRBJ1-6): DSGVTQTPKHLITATGQRVTLRCSPRSGDLSVYWYQQSLDQGLQFLIQYYNGEERAKGNILERFSAQQFPDLHSELNLSSLELGDSALYFCASSVGLRTGGADSPLHFGNGTRLTVT.

This chain connects TRBV2 to TRBJ1-1; the D gene is possibly TRBD1 (5 bases). This CDR3 region has 14 residues. Trimming removed 11 bases from V and 0 bases from J, with 16 bases in between. In germline, CDR1 is SNHLY, CDR2 FYNNEI. CDR3 nucleotides: TGTGCCGATTCACGGAAACAGGTGAACACTGAAGCTTTCTTT. Amino acid sequence: CADSRKQVNTEAFF.

The chain joins TRBV29-1 to TRBJ2-7; no firm D call. Germline CDR1 reads SQVTM; CDR2 reads ANQGSEA. The CDR3 covers 14 residues. Between the trimmed V and J ends, which lost 5 bases and 6 bases, there was a span of 20 bases. CDR3 region: CSVRSAVTSREQYF. The CDR3 coding sequence is TGCAGCGTTCGCAGTGCGGTTACTTCACGCGAGCAGTACTTC.

This chain uses TRBV7-2 with TRBJ1-5; perhaps TRBD1 as D (5 bases). V was shortened by 1 base and J by 5 bases, with 15 bases between the two germline ends. Germline V lookup: CDR1 SGHTA, CDR2 FQGNSA. This CDR3 region has 16 residues. CDR3 residues: CASSLVGGGPHQPQHF. The CDR3 DNA is TGTGCCAGCAGCTTAGTGGGGGGTGGCCCCCATCAGCCCCAGCATTTT. Full variable domain (outside the CDR3, taken from reference TRBV7-2 and TRBJ1-5): GAGVSQSPSNKVTEKGKDVELRCDPISGHTALYWYRQSLGQGLEFLIYFQGNSAPDKSGLPSDRFSAERTGGSVSTLTIQRTQQEDSAVYLCASSLVGGGPHQPQHFGDGTRLSIL.

This clone has a handful of counts. The chain uses TRBV2 and TRBJ2-1, with 8 nucleotides matching TRBD2. CDR1 and CDR2 (germline): SNHLY, FYNNEI. V lost 8 bases to trimming and J lost 3 bases; unmatched junction nucleotides: 6. This CDR3 spans 14 amino acids. CDR3 sequence: CASVGREVYNEQFF. The DNA of the CDR3 is TGTGCCAGCGTGGGGCGGGAGGTCTACAATGAGCAGTTCTTC.

CDR3 loop: CASSLSVTQNTEAFF. The DNA of the CDR3 is TGTGCCAGCAGTTTATCTGTGACACAGAACACTGAAGCTTTCTTT. The V and J genes are TRBV27 and TRBJ1-1; D call uncertain. CDR3 size: 15 residues. Germline CDR1 reads MNHEY; CDR2 reads SMNVEV (reference sequence). Trimming left V 0 bases short and J 1 base short, with 9 bases between.

The chain links TRBV6-5 to TRBJ2-1; TRBD2 might be the D (6 bases). The germline V and J ends were trimmed by 6 bases and 9 bases, with 15 bases remaining between them. From germline, CDR1 is MNHEY and CDR2 SVGAGI. The CDR3 contains 13 residues. For the CDR3, the DNA is TGTGCCAGCAGGGAGGGAGAGTTCGGTGAGCAGTTCTTC. It yields the protein CASREGEFGEQFF.

The V and J genes are TRBV20-1 and TRBJ2-7, with 7 nucleotides matching TRBD1. Germline CDR1 is DFQATT and CDR2 is SNEGSKA (reference sequence). V lost 7 bases and J lost 5; bases outside the gene matches: 5. The CDR3 is 11 amino acids. CDR3: CSGKTGDEQYF. CDR3 nucleotides: TGCAGTGGGAAAACAGGGGACGAGCAGTACTTC.

About this clone itself: The junction departs from the called germline gene at one end, perhaps through a read error. J is TRBJ2-2 and V is TRBV2, with 7 positions matching TRBD1. This CDR3 comprises 17 residues. The germline V gene has CDR1 SNHLY and CDR2 FYNNEI. CDR3 nucleotides: TGTGCCAGCAGGGAAGGGAGACAGGGACCTTTAACCGGGGAGCTGTTTTTT. It is translated as CASREGRQGPLTGELFF.

The gene calls are TRBV4-2 and TRBJ2-2; 10 bases line up with TRBD2. V dropped 0 bases and J dropped 4; count of bases not matched to a gene: 20. Germline V gives CDR1 LGHNA, CDR2 YNFKEQ. CDR3 length: 22 residues. CDR3 in DNA: TGTGCCAGCAGCCAAGATAAGTCCTCGGGGGGGCTAGCGGGAGTGGTCACCGGGGAGCTGTTTTTT. Its translation is CASSQDKSSGGLAGVVTGELFF.

The chain has TRBV3-1 (or the pseudogene TRBV3-2) and TRBJ2-7, with D unresolved. V was cut by 1 base and J by 7 bases, with 8 bases left in between. CDR3 length equals 12 residues. CDR1 LGHDT and CDR2 YNNKEL come from the germline V gene (reference sequence). CDR3 amino acids: CASSQALDEQYF. Written as DNA, the CDR3 is TGTGCCAGCAGCCAAGCCCTAGATGAGCAGTACTTC.

This clone showed up just once. V and J are TRBV7-9 and TRBJ1-6; unclear D gene. Trimming removed 2 bases at V and 7 bases at J, with 12 bases between. Germline values: CDR1 SEHNR, CDR2 FQNEAQ (reference sequence). The CDR3 has 15 residues. CDR3 residues: CASSLFRVRNSPLHF. The CDR3 region has the DNA TGTGCCAGCAGCTTATTCCGGGTTCGGAATTCACCCCTCCACTTT. The full variable domain, with the rest looked up from reference TRBV7-9 and TRBJ1-6, is DTGVSQNPRHKITKRGQNVTFRCDPISEHNRLYWYRQTLGQGPEFLTYFQNEAQLEKSRLLSDRFSAERPKGSFSTLEIQRTEQGDSAMYLCASSLFRVRNSPLHFGNGTRLTVT.

The chain has TRBV13 and TRBJ2-1; TRBD2 matches at 13 bases. Germline V lookup: CDR1 PRHDT, CDR2 FYEKMQ (reference sequence). V trimming: 4 bases; J trimming: 5 bases; junction bases outside the gene matches: 5. The CDR3 is 16 amino acids. CDR3 loop: CASSSMTSGRHNEQFF. The CDR3 DNA reads as TGTGCCAGCAGCTCGATGACTAGCGGGAGGCACAATGAGCAGTTCTTC.

The chain combines TRBV25-1 with TRBJ2-7; 8 bases line up with TRBD2. CDR1 MGHDK and CDR2 SYGVNS come from the germline V gene. The CDR3 is made up of 14 amino acids. Trimming at V came to 2 bases and at J to 4 bases, leaving 4 bases not matched to a gene. For the CDR3, the DNA is TGTGCCAGCAGTGAAACAGCGGGAGCATACGAGCAGTACTTC. Protein: CASSETAGAYEQYF.

This chain links TRBV24-1 with TRBJ2-5; 11 nucleotides line up with TRBD2. J lost 5 bases, V lost 4 bases, and 8 bases had no gene match. Germline CDR1 is KGHDR and CDR2 is SFDVKD. CDR3 length: 16 amino acids. The CDR3 is CATSDPPTSGAETQYF. The CDR3, as DNA: TGTGCCACCAGTGACCCTCCGACTAGCGGGGCGGAGACCCAGTACTTC.

The V call is TRBV5-1, the J call TRBJ2-3; 7 bases are a match to TRBD2. Per the germline V gene, CDR1 is SGHRS and CDR2 is YFSETQ. Trimming took 1 base from V and 3 from J; bases not matched to a gene: 8. This CDR3 has 16 residues. The CDR3 nucleotides are TGCGCCAGCAGCTTGTGGTCGGGAGGTGGGACAGATACGCAGTATTTT. Protein sequence: CASSLWSGGGTDTQYF.

Here the CDR3 reads CASGRGQSSYEQYF. The CDR3 DNA follows: TGTGCCAGTGGCCGGGGTCAGAGCTCCTACGAGCAGTACTTC. V usage is TRBV6-5 and J usage is TRBJ2-7; a possible D gene is TRBD2 (5 bases). The germline V gene has CDR1 MNHEY and CDR2 SVGAGI. Deletions cut 9 bases from V and 0 bases from J, with 15 bases between. The CDR3 has 14 residues.

The V and J genes are TRBV18 and TRBJ1-5; 9 nucleotides align to TRBD1. This CDR3 has 15 residues. CDR1 KGHSH and CDR2 LQKENI come from the germline V gene. J was trimmed by 7 bases and V by 3 bases; bases with no gene match: 7. Here the CDR3 reads CASSPGQGREQPQHF. In DNA form, the CDR3 reads TGTGCCAGCTCACCCGGACAGGGGAGGGAACAGCCCCAGCATTTT.

Only one count was recorded for this clone. The V and J genes are TRBV2 and TRBJ2-5; TRBD2 agrees at 7 bases. Germline values: CDR1 SNHLY, CDR2 FYNNEI. The V and J ends lost 10 bases and 6 bases, in that order; junction bases with no gene match: 14. The CDR3 runs 14 residues. The CDR3, as DNA: TGTGCCACCCAGGTCGGCGGGAGTTCAAAGACCCAGTACTTC. Protein: CATQVGGSSKTQYF.

This CDR3 reads CASSRRTGENEKLFF. CDR3 nucleotide sequence: TGTGCCAGCTCGCGGAGGACGGGCGAGAATGAAAAACTGTTTTTT. The chain joins TRBV18 to TRBJ1-4; D is uncertain. V lost 6 bases and J 5 bases, leaving 16 bases between the germline ends. Germline CDR1 reads KGHSH; CDR2 reads LQKENI. This CDR3 has 15 residues.